One and the same sample provided the 19 T cell receptor beta chains below, sequenced in a study of blood T cells in healthy people across ages. Alongside a J-beta primer mix, a sample-barcoded 5' primer served in a second PCR lasting roughly 7 to 12 cycles. MiXCR was run by TCRdb on the 5' RACE reads, yielding one entry per CDR3 protein. The table includes 380,000 or so distinct CDR3 sequences, roughly half detected once. The specimen was blood. Every receptor here comes from a man in his 60s in good health.

This chain links TRBV10-3 with TRBJ1-2, with 7 positions matching TRBD1. CDR1 and CDR2 from the germline V gene are ENHRY and SYGVKD. CDR3 length equals 13 residues. Trimming cost V 6 bases and J 3 bases; bases outside gene matches: 4. The CDR3 spells CAISGTGDYGYTF. The CDR3 nucleotides read TGTGCCATCAGCGGTACAGGGGACTATGGCTACACCTTC.

V usage is TRBV20-1 and J usage is TRBJ1-6, with 7 bases lining up with TRBD1. The junction had 6 bases not matched to a gene; V was cut back by 5 bases and J by 5 bases. The CDR3 spans 14 residues. Germline values: CDR1 DFQATT, CDR2 SNEGSKA (reference sequence). CDR3 protein: CSALGTANNSPLHF. The CDR3, as DNA: TGCAGTGCTCTTGGGACAGCAAATAATTCACCCCTCCACTTT.

This clonotype was counted once. V is TRBV20-1 and J is TRBJ1-2; tentative D call: TRBD1 (5 bases). V was shortened by 5 bases and J by 8 bases, with 15 bases between the two germline ends. Germline V gene lookup returns CDR1 DFQATT and CDR2 SNEGSKA (reference sequence). The CDR3 spans 12 residues. The CDR3 sequence is CSALDGAGGYTF. The CDR3, as DNA: TGCAGTGCTTTGGACGGGGCAGGGGGCTACACCTTC.

The chain combines TRBV7-2 with TRBJ2-4, with 8 bases lining up with TRBD1. The tail of the sequence fits TRBJ2-7 better, so the J call may be wrong. Germline V lookup: CDR1 SGHTA, CDR2 FQGNSA. This CDR3 comprises 16 residues. The CDR3 spells CASSLVRTGRGYEQYF. The CDR3, as DNA: TGTGCCAGCAGCTTAGTGAGGACAGGGAGAGGCTACGAGCAGTACTTC.

The V gene is TRBV20-1, the J gene TRBJ1-2, with a weak D call TRBD1 (5 bases). CDR3 length: 12 amino acids. CDR1 and CDR2 (germline): DFQATT, SNEGSKA (reference sequence). CDR3 coding DNA: TGCAGCGGCGCTAGGGGTGGGGATGGCTACACCTTC. Protein product: CSGARGGDGYTF.

The rearrangement joins TRBV6-4 to TRBJ2-3, with D unclear. The V end was cut by 6 bases, the J end by 1 base, with 14 bases between. This CDR3 comprises 15 residues. CDR1 MRHNA and CDR2 SNTAGT come from the germline V gene. This CDR3 is CASSPVGVGTDTQYF. The CDR3 region has the DNA TGTGCCAGCAGCCCTGTCGGAGTGGGCACAGATACGCAGTATTTT.

Comments on this clonotype: Since a much larger clone is just one base distant, this may be a read error. The chain employs TRBV9 and TRBJ2-1, with 10 bases fitting TRBD2. The J call is doubtful: the DNA matches TRBJ2-7 better. The CDR3 contains 16 residues. Germline-derived CDR1 and CDR2 are SGDLS and YYNGEE. CDR3 loop: CASSVGTSGSYNEQYF. CDR3 nucleotide sequence: TGTGCCAGCAGCGTAGGGACTAGCGGCTCCTACAATGAGCAGTACTTC.

The CDR3 reads CASSSSGGSWRETQYF. The CDR3 region has the DNA TGTGCCAGCAGCTCGAGTGGGGGGTCCTGGCGAGAGACCCAGTACTTC. V usage is TRBV7-9 and J usage is TRBJ2-7; D is perhaps TRBD2 (6 bases). Near its end, the DNA agrees better with TRBJ2-5, so the J call may be wrong. Germline V lookup: CDR1 SEHNR, CDR2 FQNEAQ (reference sequence). This CDR3 is 16 amino acids long.

The rearrangement uses TRBV6-5 and TRBJ2-3, with D perhaps TRBD1 or TRBD2 (6 bases each). Trimming left V 7 bases short and J 2 bases short, with 16 bases between. The CDR3 sequence is 15 residues long. CDR1 and CDR2 from the germline V gene are MNHEY and SVGAGI. CDR3 DNA sequence: TGTGCCAGCACCCCCGGGGGCGGAATCACAGATACGCAGTATTTT. Amino acids: CASTPGGGITDTQYF.

This clonotype has just a few counts. The V and J genes are TRBV2 and TRBJ1-5; D is unresolved. Per the germline V gene, CDR1 is SNHLY and CDR2 is FYNNEI. V lost 5 bases and J lost 2, with 7 bases in between. CDR3 size: 13 residues. The CDR3 here is CASSWDRNQPQHF. For the CDR3, the DNA is TGTGCCAGCAGTTGGGATCGCAATCAGCCCCAGCATTTT.

There are many counts of this clonotype. The V gene is TRBV7-2, the J gene TRBJ1-2; D is possibly TRBD1 (5 bases). V was cut by 5 bases and J by 4 bases, with 14 bases left in between. CDR1 and CDR2 from the germline V gene are SGHTA and FQGNSA. The CDR3 totals 14 residues. CDR3 DNA sequence: TGTGCCAGCAGCACCGGGGGGGGGACCTATGGCTACACCTTC. This encodes CASSTGGGTYGYTF.

This chain uses TRBV7-8 with TRBJ2-4; maybe TRBD2 (6 bases). The J call may be in error: the DNA end matches TRBJ2-7 better. Germline values: CDR1 SGHVS, CDR2 FQNEAQ. The length of the CDR3 is 15 residues. CDR3 protein: CASSLGPGVSYEQYF. DNA of the CDR3: TGTGCCAGCAGCTTAGGTCCGGGAGTAAGCTACGAGCAGTACTTC.

The chain carries TRBV27 and TRBJ1-5; a weak D match, TRBD1 (5 bases). The CDR3 runs 15 residues. Trimming took 10 bases from V and 0 from J, leaving 16 bases between them. CDR1 and CDR2 (germline): MNHEY, SMNVEV (reference sequence). The CDR3 here is CATRSGGGSNQPQHF. Written as DNA, the CDR3 is TGTGCCACTCGTAGCGGGGGTGGTAGCAATCAGCCCCAGCATTTT.

The chain joins TRBV27 to TRBJ2-3; 9 positions agree with TRBD2. CDR3 size: 15 residues. V gave up 4 bases and J gave up 2 bases; unmatched junction bases: 4. Per the germline V gene, CDR1 is MNHEY and CDR2 is SMNVEV (reference sequence). The CDR3 region has the DNA TGTGCCAGCAGTTCCCCTAGCGGGGTCACAGATACGCAGTATTTT. Translated: CASSSPSGVTDTQYF.

The chain employs TRBV5-8 and TRBJ2-1, with TRBD2 as a possible D gene (6 bases). Germline V gene data show CDR1 as SGHTS and CDR2 as YDEGEE. This CDR3 is 15 amino acids long. Trimming took off 5 bases at V and 2 bases at J, with 14 bases between the two ends. The CDR3 coding sequence is TGTGCCAGCAGTTGGCCTGCGGGGCCCTACAATGAGCAGTTCTTC. Encoded protein: CASSWPAGPYNEQFF. Together with reference TRBV5-8 and TRBJ2-1, the CDR3 gives the full variable domain: EAGVTQSPTHLIKTRGQQATLRCSPISGHTSVYWYQQALGLGLQFLLWYDEGEERNRGNFPPRFSGRQFPNYSSELNVNALELEDSALYLCASSWPAGPYNEQFFGPGTRLTVL.

This clonotype came up a few times. CDR3 DNA: TGTGCCAGTAGTTCCCGGACAGGCGAGCAGTACTTC. Translation gives CASSSRTGEQYF. This rearrangement joins TRBV19 to TRBJ2-7; 7 bases agree with TRBD1. Per the germline V gene, CDR1 is LNHDA and CDR2 is SQIVND (reference sequence). V dropped 5 bases and J dropped 6; count of bases not matched to a gene: 4. The CDR3 runs 12 residues. The entire variable domain, with the rest obtained from reference TRBV19 and TRBJ2-7, is as follows: DGGITQSPKYLFRKEGQNVTLSCEQNLNHDAMYWYRQDPGQGLRLIYYSQIVNDFQKGDIAEGYSVSREKKESFPLTVTSAQKNPTAFYLCASSSRTGEQYFGPGTRLTVT.

This clonotype appeared a few times. This chain uses TRBV20-1 with TRBJ2-1, with D perhaps TRBD2 (6 bases). Trimming removed 3 bases from V and 13 bases from J, with 25 bases in between. Germline CDR1 reads DFQATT; CDR2 reads SNEGSKA (reference sequence). This CDR3 spans 15 amino acids. CDR3 loop: CSASLDAAGRSGQFF. The CDR3 nucleotides are TGCAGTGCTAGCCTCGACGCGGCGGGACGTTCTGGTCAGTTCTTC.

This clonotype was recorded a few times. This chain connects TRBV6-2 or TRBV6-3 to TRBJ2-5; no reliable D call. CDR1 MNHEY and CDR2 SVGEGT come from the germline V gene. The ends were cut back, 2 bases at V and 0 bases at J, with 7 bases in the middle. This CDR3 comprises 14 residues. CDR3 bases: TGTGCCAGCAGTTACCCGGAGTACCAAGAGACCCAGTACTTC. This translates into CASSYPEYQETQYF.

This clonotype was seen a handful of times. CDR3 nucleotide sequence: TGCAGCGTCCCAGGAACAGAGACCCAGTACTTC. Amino acids: CSVPGTETQYF. This rearrangement joins TRBV29-1 to TRBJ2-5; D is unresolved. Germline CDR1 and CDR2: SQVTM and ANQGSEA. With 6 bases removed from V and 4 bases from J, the gap between germline ends came to 9 bases. This CDR3 is 11 amino acids long.